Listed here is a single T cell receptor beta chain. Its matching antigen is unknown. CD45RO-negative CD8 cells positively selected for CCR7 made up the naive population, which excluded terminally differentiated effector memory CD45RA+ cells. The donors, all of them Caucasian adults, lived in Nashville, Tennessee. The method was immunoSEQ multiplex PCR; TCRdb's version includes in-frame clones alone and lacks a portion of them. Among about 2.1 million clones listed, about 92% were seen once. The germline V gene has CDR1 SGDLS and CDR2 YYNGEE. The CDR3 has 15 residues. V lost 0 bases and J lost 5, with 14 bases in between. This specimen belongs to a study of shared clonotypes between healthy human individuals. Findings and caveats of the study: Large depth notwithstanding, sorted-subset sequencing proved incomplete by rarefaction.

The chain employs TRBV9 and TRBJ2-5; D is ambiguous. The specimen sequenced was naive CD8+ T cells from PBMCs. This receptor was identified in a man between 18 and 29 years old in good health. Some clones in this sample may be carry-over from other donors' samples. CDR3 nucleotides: TGTGCCAGCAGCGTAGACCGCGAGGCAAGGGAGACCCAGTACTTC. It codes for CASSVDREARETQYF.